This TCR beta chain was recorded in a study of CD8 T cells in Susac syndrome. Study overall: Patients with Susac syndrome were therapy-naive, on corticosteroids, or on intravenous immunoglobulin alone at the time that blood was drawn.

About 0.45 to 1 ug RNA was reverse transcribed with random hexamers. The authors amplified TCR beta CDR3 across 54 Vbeta and 13 Jbeta using immunoSEQ multiplex PCR. Using its own MiXCR run on the immunoSEQ multiplex PCR reads, TCRdb lists one record per CDR3 protein. The data show under 85,000 distinct CDR3 sequences, approximately 93% seen once. The source of this sequence is a human donor with Susac syndrome. Input material: CD8+ T cells from PBMCs.

The CDR3 spells CASSLNPHGEQYF. The CDR3 DNA sequence: TGTGCCAGCAGTCTGAATCCTCACGGTGAGCAGTACTTC. The chain has TRBV12-3 or TRBV12-4 and TRBJ2-7; D unresolved. This CDR3 region has 13 residues. Deletions cut 5 bases from V and 7 bases from J, with 15 bases between.